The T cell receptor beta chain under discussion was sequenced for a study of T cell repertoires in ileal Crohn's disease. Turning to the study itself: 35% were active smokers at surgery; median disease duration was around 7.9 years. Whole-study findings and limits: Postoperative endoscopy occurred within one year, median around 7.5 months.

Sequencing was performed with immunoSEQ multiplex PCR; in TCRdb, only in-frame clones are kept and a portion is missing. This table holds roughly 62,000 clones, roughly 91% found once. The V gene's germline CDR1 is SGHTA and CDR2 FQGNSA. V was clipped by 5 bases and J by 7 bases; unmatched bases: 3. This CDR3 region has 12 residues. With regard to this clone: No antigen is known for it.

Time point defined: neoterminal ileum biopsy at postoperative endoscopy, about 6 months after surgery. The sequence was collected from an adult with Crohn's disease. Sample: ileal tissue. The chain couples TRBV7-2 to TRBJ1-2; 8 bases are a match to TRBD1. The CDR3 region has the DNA TGTGCCAGCAGCCTGACAGGGGCTGGCTACACCTTC. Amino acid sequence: CASSLTGAGYTF.